This TCR beta chain stems from a study of shared clonotypes between healthy human individuals. Overall study context: With ages of 18 to 49, the donors were a couple of women and a few men. Each donor's CD4 naive and CD4 memory cells filled three plates apiece, CD8 naive two, and CD8 memory one. Regarding the study as a whole: Shared across a few donors were approximately 5% of the naive CD4 clonotypes.

Germline V lookup: CDR1 SGHTA, CDR2 FQGTGA. Trimming took 4 bases from V and 3 from J; bases not matched to a gene: 2. CDR3 size: 14 residues. About this clone itself: Its antigen is currently unknown. A much larger clone sits a single nucleotide away, making a read error possible. Other DNA sequences of this sample code for an identical CDR3.

Donors comprised only Caucasian adults living in Nashville, Tennessee. Some clones are missing from TCRdb's copy, which holds only in-frame ones; the method was immunoSEQ multiplex PCR. Of around 1,000,000 clones in the sample, 70% to 85% were seen once. The sequence derives from a man younger than 35 in good health. Some clones in this sample may be carry-over from other donors' samples. Material for sequencing was memory CD4+ T cells from PBMCs. Stated subset: CD45RA-negative fraction. V usage is TRBV7-3 and J usage is TRBJ2-7; TRBD2 aligns across 11 bases. For the CDR3, the DNA is TGTGCCAGCAGCTCCGGGACTAGCGGCTACGAGCAGTACTTC. It is translated as CASSSGTSGYEQYF.